This T cell receptor (beta chain) was documented in a study of shared clonotypes between healthy human individuals. Study-level information: Three plates were used per donor for CD4 naive, three for CD4 memory, two for CD8 naive and one for CD8 memory. Study results and limitations: Large depth notwithstanding, sorted-subset sequencing proved incomplete by rarefaction.

The split of CD4+ cells yielded CD45RA+ naive and CD45RA-negative memory subsets. A note on this clone: Its antigen remains unidentified.

CDR1 is MNHEY and CDR2 is SVGAGI in the germline V gene. The CDR3 is 14 residues long. V lost 6 bases to trimming and J lost 1 base, with 10 bases between them. Investigators spread the genomic DNA of each subset evenly over several immunoSEQ plates. Profiling relied on immunoSEQ multiplex PCR, and the TCRdb table lists in-frame clones only, not all of them. The sample includes more than 2 million clones, 85% to 95% seen only once; the top ten take around 0.13%. The sequencing input was naive CD4+ T cells sorted from blood. The subset denotes: CD45RA+ positively selected. The TCR comes from a man younger than 30 in good health. The chain has TRBV6-5 and TRBJ1-3, with D perhaps matching TRBD1 (6 bases). The CDR3 DNA reads as TGTGCCAGCAGATCGGGGGCGTCTGGAAACACCATATATTTT. The encoded protein is CASRSGASGNTIYF.